This T cell receptor beta chain was sequenced for a study of T cell changes during pregnancy in multiple sclerosis. The CDR3 is 15 residues long. Germline CDR1 and CDR2: SGHAT and FQNNGV. V lost 4 bases, J lost 4 bases, and 5 bases stayed unmatched. The assay was immunoSEQ multiplex PCR, and TCRdb's table has in-frame clones only and misses some. Found here are about 61,000 clones, around 90% of them singletons; the top ten hold roughly 0.82%. This TCR was recovered from a female donor in good health, enrolled as a control in a pregnancy study. The chain carries TRBV11-2 and TRBJ1-1; 11 bases map to TRBD1. The sequencing used peripheral blood, collected in the first trimester of pregnancy. CDR3 in amino acids: CASSWTGGAGTEAFF. The CDR3 DNA sequence: TGTGCCAGCAGCTGGACAGGGGGCGCCGGCACTGAAGCTTTCTTT.